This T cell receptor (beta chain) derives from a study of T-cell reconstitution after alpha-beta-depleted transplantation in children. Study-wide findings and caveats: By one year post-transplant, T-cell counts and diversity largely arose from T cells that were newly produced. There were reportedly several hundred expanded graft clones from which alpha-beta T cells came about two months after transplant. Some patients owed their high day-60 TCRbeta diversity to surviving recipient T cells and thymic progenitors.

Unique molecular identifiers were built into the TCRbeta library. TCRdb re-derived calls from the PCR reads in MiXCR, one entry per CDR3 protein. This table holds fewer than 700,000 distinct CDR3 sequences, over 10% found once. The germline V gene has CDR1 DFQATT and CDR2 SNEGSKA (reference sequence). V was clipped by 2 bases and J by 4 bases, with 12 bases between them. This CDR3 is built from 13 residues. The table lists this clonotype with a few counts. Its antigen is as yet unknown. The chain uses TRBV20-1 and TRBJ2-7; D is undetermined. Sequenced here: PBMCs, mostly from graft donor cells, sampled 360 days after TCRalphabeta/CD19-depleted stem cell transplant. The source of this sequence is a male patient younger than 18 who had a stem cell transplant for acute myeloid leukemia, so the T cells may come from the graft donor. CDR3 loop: CSARSGRPYEQYF. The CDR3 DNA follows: TGCAGTGCTAGATCAGGTCGCCCATACGAGCAGTACTTC.